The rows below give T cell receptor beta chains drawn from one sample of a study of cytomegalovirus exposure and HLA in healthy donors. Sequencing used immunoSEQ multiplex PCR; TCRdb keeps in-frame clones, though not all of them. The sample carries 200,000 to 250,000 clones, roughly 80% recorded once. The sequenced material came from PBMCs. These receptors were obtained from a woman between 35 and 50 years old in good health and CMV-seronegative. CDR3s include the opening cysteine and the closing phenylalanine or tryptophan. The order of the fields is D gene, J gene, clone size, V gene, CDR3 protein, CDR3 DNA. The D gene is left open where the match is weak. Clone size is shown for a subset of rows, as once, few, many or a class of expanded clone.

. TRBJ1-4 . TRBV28 CASSLGSWPNEKLFF TGTGCCAGCAGTCTAGGATCTTGGCCTAATGAAAAACTGTTTTTT
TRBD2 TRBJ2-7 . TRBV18 CASSRATSGVMSASYEQYF TGTGCCAGCTCACGGGCGACTAGCGGGGTGATGAGTGCCTCCTACGAGCAGTACTTC
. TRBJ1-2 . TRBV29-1 CSVEGGDQISLSIAF TGCAGCGTTGAGGGCGGGGACCAAATCTCCCTATCTATCGCCTTC
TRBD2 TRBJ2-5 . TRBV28 CASTRRLAGIGETQYF TGTGCCAGCACCCGGCGGCTAGCGGGAATCGGAGAGACCCAGTACTTC
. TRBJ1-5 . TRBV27 CASRQWSGGNQPQHF TGTGCCAGCAGGCAGTGGAGTGGTGGCAATCAGCCCCAGCATTTT
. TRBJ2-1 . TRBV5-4 CASRVGQHTYNEQFF TGTGCCAGCAGAGTCGGACAGCACACTTACAATGAGCAGTTCTTC
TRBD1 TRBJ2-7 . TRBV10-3 CASQQGAQGVYEQYF TGTGCCTCGCAACAGGGGGCTCAAGGCGTATATGAGCAGTACTTC
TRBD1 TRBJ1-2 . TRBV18 CASSPEGTDYGYTF TGTGCCAGCTCACCAGAAGGGACAGACTATGGCTACACCTTC
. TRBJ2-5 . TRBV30 CAWSAHTGLKETQYF TGTGCCTGGAGTGCTCACACAGGGTTGAAGGAGACCCAGTACTTC
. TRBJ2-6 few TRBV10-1 CASSAQGSGANVLTF TGCGCCAGCAGCGCCCAGGGCTCTGGGGCCAACGTCCTGACTTTC
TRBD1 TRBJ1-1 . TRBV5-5 CASSWRQGGGSEAFF TGTGCCAGCAGCTGGCGACAGGGGGGGGGATCGGAAGCTTTCTTT
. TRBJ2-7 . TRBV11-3 CASSLTETYEQYF TGTGCCAGCAGCTTAACAGAAACGTACGAGCAGTACTTC
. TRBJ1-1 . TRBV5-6 CASSLERNTEAFF TGTGCCAGCAGCTTGGAGCGCAACACTGAAGCTTTCTTT
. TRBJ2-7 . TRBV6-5 CASSLGARGHEQYF TGTGCCAGCAGCCTGGGGGCCAGGGGCCACGAGCAGTACTTC
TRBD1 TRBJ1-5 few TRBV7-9 CASSLGQGDQPQHF TGTGCCAGCAGCTTAGGACAGGGGGATCAGCCCCAGCATTTT
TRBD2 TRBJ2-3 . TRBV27 CASSLGLAGEDTQYF TGTGCCAGCAGCTTGGGACTAGCGGGTGAAGATACGCAGTATTTT
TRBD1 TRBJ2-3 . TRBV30 CAWEGTGGTDTQYF TGTGCCTGGGAGGGGACAGGGGGCACAGATACGCAGTATTTT
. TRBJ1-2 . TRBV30 CAWSPGGNYGYTF TGTGCCTGGAGTCCTGGGGGCAACTATGGCTACACCTTC
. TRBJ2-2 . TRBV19 CASSIVGGSTGELFF TGTGCCAGTAGTATAGTTGGGGGGAGCACCGGGGAGCTGTTTTTT
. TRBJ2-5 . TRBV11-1 CASSLALVQKETQYF TGTGCCAGCAGCTTAGCTTTAGTCCAAAAAGAGACCCAGTACTTC
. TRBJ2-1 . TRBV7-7 CASSLWLGSYNEQFF TGTGCCAGCAGCTTGTGGCTTGGCTCCTACAATGAGCAGTTCTTC
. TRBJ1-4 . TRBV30 CAWAEQGLGNEKLFF TGTGCCTGGGCAGAACAGGGTCTGGGGAATGAAAAACTGTTTTTT
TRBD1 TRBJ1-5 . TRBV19 CASWDRYSNQPQHF TGTGCCAGTTGGGACAGATATAGCAATCAGCCCCAGCATTTT
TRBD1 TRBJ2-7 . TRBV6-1 CASSEEGQGAYEQYF TGTGCCAGCAGTGAAGAGGGACAGGGGGCCTACGAGCAGTACTTC
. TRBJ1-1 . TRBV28 CASSFRLNTEAFF TGTGCCAGCAGTTTCAGATTGAACACTGAAGCTTTCTTT
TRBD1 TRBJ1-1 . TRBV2 CASSEALDRFGLNTEAFF TGTGCCAGCAGTGAAGCTCTGGACAGGTTTGGACTGAACACTGAAGCTTTCTTT
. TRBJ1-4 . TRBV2 CASSNRNIPTNEKLFF TGTGCCAGCAGTAACAGGAATATTCCAACTAATGAAAAACTGTTTTTT
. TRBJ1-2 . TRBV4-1 CASSQDPGDYGYTF TGCGCCAGCAGCCAAGATCCGGGAGACTATGGCTACACCTTC
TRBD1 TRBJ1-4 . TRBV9 CASSLNPQGAQSDEKLFF TGTGCCAGCAGCTTAAACCCTCAGGGGGCGCAAAGTGATGAAAAACTGTTTTTT
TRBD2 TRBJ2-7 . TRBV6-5 CASSRGTSQTYEQYF TGTGCCAGCAGCCGCGGGACTAGCCAAACCTACGAGCAGTACTTC
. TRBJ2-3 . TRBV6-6 CASSSSRSDTQYF TGTGCCAGCAGTTCCTCTAGAAGTGATACGCAGTATTTT
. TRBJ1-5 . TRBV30 CAWSEGQPQPQHF TGTGCCTGGAGTGAAGGACAGCCTCAGCCCCAGCATTTT
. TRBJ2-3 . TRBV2 CASSERQVSTDTQYF TGTGCCAGCAGTGAACGGCAGGTTAGCACAGATACGCAGTATTTT
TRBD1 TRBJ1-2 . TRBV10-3 CAISETPGQAGYTF TGTGCCATCAGTGAGACACCGGGACAGGCTGGCTACACCTTC
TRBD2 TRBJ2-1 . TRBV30 CAAISLQRGTYNEQFF TGTGCCGCCATATCCCTCCAGCGGGGAACCTACAATGAGCAGTTCTTC
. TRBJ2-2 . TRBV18 CASSPQVNTGELFF TGTGCCAGCTCACCTCAGGTTAACACCGGGGAGCTGTTTTTT
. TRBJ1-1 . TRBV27 CASSLMGRPNTEAFF TGTGCCAGCAGTTTAATGGGGCGGCCGAACACTGAAGCTTTCTTT
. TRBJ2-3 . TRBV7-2 CASSSQRGWTDTQYF TGTGCCAGCAGCTCCCAAAGGGGGTGGACAGATACGCAGTATTTT
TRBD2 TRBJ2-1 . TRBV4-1 CASSLSGRGNEQFF TGCGCCAGCAGCCTTAGCGGGAGGGGAAATGAGCAGTTCTTC
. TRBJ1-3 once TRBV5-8 CASSLVGGSGNTIYF TGTGCCAGCAGCTTGGTCGGGGGCTCTGGAAACACCATATATTTT
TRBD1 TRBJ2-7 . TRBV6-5 CASSYSGTGPYEQYF TGTGCCAGCAGTTACTCCGGGACAGGGCCCTACGAGCAGTACTTC
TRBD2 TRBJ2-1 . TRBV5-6 CASTLLAGAYNEQFF TGTGCCAGCACTCTACTAGCGGGAGCCTACAATGAGCAGTTCTTC
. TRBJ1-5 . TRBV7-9 CASSRDFGNQPQHF TGTGCCAGCAGCCGGGACTTTGGCAATCAGCCCCAGCATTTT
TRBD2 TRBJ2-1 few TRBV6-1 CASSDLAGVTSYNEQFF TGTGCCAGCAGTGATTTGGCGGGAGTTACCTCCTACAATGAGCAGTTCTTC
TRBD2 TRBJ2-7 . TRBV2 CASRGAGWGYEQYF TGTGCCAGCAGGGGAGCGGGATGGGGCTACGAGCAGTACTTC